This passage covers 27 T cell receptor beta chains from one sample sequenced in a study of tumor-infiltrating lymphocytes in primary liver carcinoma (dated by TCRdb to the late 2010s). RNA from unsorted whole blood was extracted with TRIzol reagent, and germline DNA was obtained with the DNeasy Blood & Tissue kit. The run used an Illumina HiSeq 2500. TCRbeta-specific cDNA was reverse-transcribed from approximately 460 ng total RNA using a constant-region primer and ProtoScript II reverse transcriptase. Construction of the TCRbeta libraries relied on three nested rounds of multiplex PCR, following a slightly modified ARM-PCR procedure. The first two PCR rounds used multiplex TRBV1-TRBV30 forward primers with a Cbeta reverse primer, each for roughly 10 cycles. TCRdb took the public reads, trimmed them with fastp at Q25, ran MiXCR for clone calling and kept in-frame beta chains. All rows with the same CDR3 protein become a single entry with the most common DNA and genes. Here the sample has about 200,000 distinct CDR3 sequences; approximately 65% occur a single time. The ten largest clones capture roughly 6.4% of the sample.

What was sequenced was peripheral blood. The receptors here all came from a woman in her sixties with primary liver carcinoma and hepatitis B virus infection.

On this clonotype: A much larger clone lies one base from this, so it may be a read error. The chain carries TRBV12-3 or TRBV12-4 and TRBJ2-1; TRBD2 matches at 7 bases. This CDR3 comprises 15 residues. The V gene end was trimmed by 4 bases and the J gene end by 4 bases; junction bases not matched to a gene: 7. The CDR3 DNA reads TGTGCCAGCAGTTCTGCGGGAGAGCGGTACAATGAGCAGTTCTTC. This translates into CASSSAGERYNEQFF.

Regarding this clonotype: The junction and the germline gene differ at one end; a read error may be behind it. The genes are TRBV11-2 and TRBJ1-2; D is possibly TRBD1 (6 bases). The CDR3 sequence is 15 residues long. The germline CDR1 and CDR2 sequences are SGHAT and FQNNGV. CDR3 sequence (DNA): TGTGTCAGCAGCTCAGGAACAGGGTACAACTATGGCTACACCTTC. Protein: CVSSSGTGYNYGYTF. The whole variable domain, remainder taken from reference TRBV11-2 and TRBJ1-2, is EAGVAQSPRYKIIEKRQSVAFWCNPISGHATLYWYQQILGQGPKLLIQFQNNGVVDDSQLPKDRFSAERLKGVDSTLKIQPAKLEDSAVYLCVSSSGTGYNYGYTFGSGTRLTVV.

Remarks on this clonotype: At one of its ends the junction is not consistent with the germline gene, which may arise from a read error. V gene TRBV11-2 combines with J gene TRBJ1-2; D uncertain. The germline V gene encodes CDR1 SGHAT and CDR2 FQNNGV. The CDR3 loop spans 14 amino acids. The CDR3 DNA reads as TGTACCAGCAGCTGGGGTGGGCTGGGCTATGGCTACACCTTC. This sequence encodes CTSSWGGLGYGYTF.

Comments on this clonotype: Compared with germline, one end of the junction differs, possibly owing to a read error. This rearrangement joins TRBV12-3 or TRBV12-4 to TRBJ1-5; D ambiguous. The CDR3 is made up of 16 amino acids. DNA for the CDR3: TGTGTCAGCAGTTTCGGGCAGTCCTCCATGGGTCAGCCCCAGCATTTT. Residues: CVSSFGQSSMGQPQHF.

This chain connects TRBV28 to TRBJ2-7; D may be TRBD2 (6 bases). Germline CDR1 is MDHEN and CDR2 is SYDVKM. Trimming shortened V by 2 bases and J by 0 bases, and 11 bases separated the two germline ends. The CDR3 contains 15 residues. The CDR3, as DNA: TGTGCCAGCAGTTTACCCGCTAGCGTCTCCTACGAGCAGTACTTC. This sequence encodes CASSLPASVSYEQYF.

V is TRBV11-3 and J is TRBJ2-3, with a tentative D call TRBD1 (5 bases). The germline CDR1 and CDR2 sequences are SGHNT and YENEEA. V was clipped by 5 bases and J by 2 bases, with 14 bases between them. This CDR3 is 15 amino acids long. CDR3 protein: CASSQQVSTTDTQYF. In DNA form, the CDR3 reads TGTGCCAGCAGCCAACAGGTTTCAACCACAGATACGCAGTATTTT.

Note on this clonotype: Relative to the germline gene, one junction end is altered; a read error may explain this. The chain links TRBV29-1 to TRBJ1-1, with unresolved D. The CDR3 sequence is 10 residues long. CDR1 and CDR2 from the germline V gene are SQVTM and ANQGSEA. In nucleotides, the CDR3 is TGTAGCGTTGAGGATGTTGAAGCTTTCTTT. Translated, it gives CSVEDVEAFF.

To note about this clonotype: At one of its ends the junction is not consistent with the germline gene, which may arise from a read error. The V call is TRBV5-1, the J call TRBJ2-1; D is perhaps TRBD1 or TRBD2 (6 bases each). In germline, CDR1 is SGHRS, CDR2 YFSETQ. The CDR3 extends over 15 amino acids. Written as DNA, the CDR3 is TGCGCCAGCAGCCTAGGGGGGACCTATTACAAGGAGCAGTTCTTC. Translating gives CASSLGGTYYKEQFF.

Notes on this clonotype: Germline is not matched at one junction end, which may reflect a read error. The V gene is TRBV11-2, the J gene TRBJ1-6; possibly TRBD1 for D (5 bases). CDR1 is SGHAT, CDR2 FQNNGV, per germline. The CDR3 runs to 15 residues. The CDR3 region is CVSNLEWGGNSPLHF. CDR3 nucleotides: TGTGTCAGCAACTTAGAATGGGGGGGTAATTCACCCCTCCACTTT.

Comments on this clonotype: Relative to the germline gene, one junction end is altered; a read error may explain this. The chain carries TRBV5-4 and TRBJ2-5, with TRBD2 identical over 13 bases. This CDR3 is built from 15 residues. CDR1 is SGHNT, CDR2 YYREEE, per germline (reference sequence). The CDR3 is CASSLGLAGGQTQYF. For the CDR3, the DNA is TGTGCCAGCAGCTTGGGACTAGCGGGAGGACAGACTCAGTACTTC.

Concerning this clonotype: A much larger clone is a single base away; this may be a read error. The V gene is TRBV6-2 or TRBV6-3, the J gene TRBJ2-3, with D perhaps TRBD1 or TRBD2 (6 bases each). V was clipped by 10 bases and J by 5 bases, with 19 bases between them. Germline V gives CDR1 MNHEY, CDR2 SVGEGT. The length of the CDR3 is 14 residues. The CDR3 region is CATQGGLGIDTQYF. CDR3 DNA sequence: TGTGCCACCCAAGGGGGGCTTGGCATAGATACGCAGTATTTT.

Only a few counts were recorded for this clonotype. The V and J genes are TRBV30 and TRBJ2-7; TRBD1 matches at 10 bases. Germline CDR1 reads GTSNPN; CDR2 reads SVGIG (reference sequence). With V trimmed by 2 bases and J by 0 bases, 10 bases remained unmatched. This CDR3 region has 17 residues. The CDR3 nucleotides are TGTGCCTGGAGTAGACGTGTGGGGGACAGGGGCTCCTACGAGCAGTACTTC. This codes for CAWSRRVGDRGSYEQYF.

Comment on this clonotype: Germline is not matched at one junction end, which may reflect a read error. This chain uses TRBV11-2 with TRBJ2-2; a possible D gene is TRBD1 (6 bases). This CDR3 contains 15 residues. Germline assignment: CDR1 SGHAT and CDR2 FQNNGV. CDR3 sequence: CASSRSGVNTWELSF. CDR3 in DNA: TGTGCCAGCAGCCGATCAGGGGTTAACACCTGGGAGCTGTCTTTT.

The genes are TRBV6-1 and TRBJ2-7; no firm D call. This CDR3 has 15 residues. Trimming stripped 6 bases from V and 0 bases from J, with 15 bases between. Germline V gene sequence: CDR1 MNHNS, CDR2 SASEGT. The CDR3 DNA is TGTGCCAGCAGCAAATTCATAAGGAGCTCCTACGAGCAGTACTTC. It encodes CASSKFIRSSYEQYF.

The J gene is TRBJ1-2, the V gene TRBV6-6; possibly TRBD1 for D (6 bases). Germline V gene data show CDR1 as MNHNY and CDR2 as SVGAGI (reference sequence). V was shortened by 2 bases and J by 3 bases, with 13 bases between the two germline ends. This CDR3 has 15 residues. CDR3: CASSYGAGADYGYTF. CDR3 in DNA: TGTGCCAGCAGTTACGGGGCAGGGGCTGACTATGGCTACACCTTC.

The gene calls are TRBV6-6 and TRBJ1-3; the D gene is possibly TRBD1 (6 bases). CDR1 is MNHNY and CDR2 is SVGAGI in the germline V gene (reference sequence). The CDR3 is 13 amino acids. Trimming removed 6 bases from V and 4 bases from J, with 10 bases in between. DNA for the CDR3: TGTGCCAGCAGGAGGGGGACGGGAAACACCATATATTTT. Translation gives CASRRGTGNTIYF.

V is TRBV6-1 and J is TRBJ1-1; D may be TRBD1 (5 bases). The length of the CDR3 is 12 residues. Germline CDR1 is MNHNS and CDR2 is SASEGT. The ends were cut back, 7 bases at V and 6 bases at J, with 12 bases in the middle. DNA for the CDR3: TGTGCCAGCATGCCATGGGGGGCTGAAGCTTTCTTT. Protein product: CASMPWGAEAFF.

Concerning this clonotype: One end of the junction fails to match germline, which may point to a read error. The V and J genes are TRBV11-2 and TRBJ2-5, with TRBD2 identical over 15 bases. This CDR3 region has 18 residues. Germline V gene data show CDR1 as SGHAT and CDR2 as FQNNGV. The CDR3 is CASNIGLAGGPRRETHYF. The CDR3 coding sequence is TGTGCCAGCAACATCGGACTAGCGGGAGGGCCTCGGCGAGAGACCCATTACTTC.

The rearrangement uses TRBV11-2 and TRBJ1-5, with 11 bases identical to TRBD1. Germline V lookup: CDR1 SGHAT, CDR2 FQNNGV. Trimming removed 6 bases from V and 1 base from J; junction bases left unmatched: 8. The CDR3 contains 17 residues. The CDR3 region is CASRGTGGLHSNQPQHF. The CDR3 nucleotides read TGTGCCAGCAGGGGGACAGGGGGGCTCCACAGCAATCAGCCCCAGCATTTT.

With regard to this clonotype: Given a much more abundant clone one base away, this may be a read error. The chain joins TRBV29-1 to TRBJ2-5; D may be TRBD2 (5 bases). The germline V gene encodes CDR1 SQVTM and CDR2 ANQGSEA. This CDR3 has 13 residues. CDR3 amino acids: CSVVGAPQEAQYF. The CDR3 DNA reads TGCAGCGTTGTGGGAGCCCCCCAAGAGGCCCAGTACTTC.

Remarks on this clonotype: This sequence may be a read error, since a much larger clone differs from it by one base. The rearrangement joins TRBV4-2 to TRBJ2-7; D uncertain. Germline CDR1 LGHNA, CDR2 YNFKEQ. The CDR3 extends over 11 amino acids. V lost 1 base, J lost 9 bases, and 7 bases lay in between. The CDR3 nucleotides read TGTGCCAGCAGCCAAGGGCCCGGGCAGTACTTC. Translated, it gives CASSQGPGQYF.

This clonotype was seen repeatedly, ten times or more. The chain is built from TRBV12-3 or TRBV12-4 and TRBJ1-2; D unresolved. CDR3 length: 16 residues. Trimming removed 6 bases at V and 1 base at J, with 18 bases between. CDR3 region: CASSPYHSEINYGYTF. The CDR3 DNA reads TGTGCCAGCAGCCCCTACCACAGCGAAATTAACTATGGCTACACCTTC.

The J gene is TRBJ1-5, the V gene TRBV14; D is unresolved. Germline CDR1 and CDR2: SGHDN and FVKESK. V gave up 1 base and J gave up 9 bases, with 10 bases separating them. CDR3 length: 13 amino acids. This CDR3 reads CASSQGRDRPQHF. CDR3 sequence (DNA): TGTGCCAGCAGCCAAGGACGGGATCGGCCCCAGCATTTT.

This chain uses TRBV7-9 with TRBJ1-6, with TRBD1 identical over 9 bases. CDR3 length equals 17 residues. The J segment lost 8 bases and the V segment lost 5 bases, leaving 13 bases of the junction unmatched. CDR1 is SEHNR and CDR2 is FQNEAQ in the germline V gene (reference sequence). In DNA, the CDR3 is TGTGCCAGCAGCCCCTCCCCGGGACAGGGACTTGATTCACCCCTCCACTTT. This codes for CASSPSPGQGLDSPLHF.

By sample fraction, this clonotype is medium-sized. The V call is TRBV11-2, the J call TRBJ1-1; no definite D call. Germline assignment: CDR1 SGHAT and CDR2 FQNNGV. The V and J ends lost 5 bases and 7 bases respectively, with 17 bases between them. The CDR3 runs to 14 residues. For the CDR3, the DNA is TGTGCCAGCAGCCCCCGTAGTGGGGTGGGTGAAGCTTTCTTT. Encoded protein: CASSPRSGVGEAFF.

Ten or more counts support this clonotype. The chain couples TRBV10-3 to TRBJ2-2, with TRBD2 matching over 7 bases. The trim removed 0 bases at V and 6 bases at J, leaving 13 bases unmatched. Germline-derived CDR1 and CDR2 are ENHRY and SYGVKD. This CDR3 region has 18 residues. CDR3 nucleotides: TGTGCCATCAGTGAGTCGTCGGGGGGAAGAGTTCGTGCCGGGGAGCTGTTTTTT. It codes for CAISESSGGRVRAGELFF.

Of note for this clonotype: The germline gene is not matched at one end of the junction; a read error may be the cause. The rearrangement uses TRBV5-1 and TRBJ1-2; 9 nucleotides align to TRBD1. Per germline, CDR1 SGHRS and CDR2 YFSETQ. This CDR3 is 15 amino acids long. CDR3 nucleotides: TGCGCCAGCAGCTCTAATGGGGGACAGGGATATGACTACACCTTC. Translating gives CASSSNGGQGYDYTF. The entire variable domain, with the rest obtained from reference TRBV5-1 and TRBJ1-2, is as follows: KAGVTQTPRYLIKTRGQQVTLSCSPISGHRSVSWYQQTPGQGLQFLFEYFSETQRNKGNFPGRFSGRQFSNSRSEMNVSTLELGDSALYLCASSSNGGQGYDYTFGSGTRLTVV.